A selection of T cell receptor beta chains follows, all from one sample in a study of T cells in localized non-small cell lung cancer. Only in-frame clones appear in the TCRdb table, and some are missing; sequencing was by immunoSEQ multiplex PCR. The sample shows around 78,000 clones, 88% of them seen only once. The sequences come from peripheral blood, collected before any cancer treatment. The receptors derive from a woman aged 40-75 years with stage I squamous cell lung carcinoma. Each CDR3 is given with its conserved first and last residue. The D gene is left open where the match is weak. The size field is filled for only some rows; it gives once, few, many or a size class.

clone_size	j_call	v_call	d_call	cdr3_aa	cdr3_nt
-	TRBJ1-1	TRBV30	-	CAWMGPANTEAFF	TGTGCCTGGATGGGGCCAGCGAACACTGAAGCTTTCTTT
-	TRBJ2-6	TRBV2	-	CASREDSSAGANVLTF	TGTGCCAGCAGAGAAGACAGTTCGGCTGGGGCCAACGTCCTGACTTTC
once	TRBJ2-3	TRBV6-1	TRBD2	CASMAAGGTDTQYF	TGTGCCAGCATGGCGGCGGGGGGCACAGATACGCAGTATTTT
-	TRBJ1-1	TRBV9	-	CASSVVVSPVEAFF	TGTGCCAGCAGCGTAGTGGTAAGTCCTGTTGAAGCTTTCTTT
-	TRBJ1-1	TRBV18	-	CASSPLRSEAFF	TGTGCCAGCTCACCCTTGAGGTCTGAAGCTTTCTTT
-	TRBJ1-1	TRBV6-4	-	CASSEGQTTEAFF	TGTGCCAGCAGTGAAGGGCAGACCACTGAAGCTTTCTTT
-	TRBJ1-1	TRBV19	-	CASSTAVAGTEAFF	TGTGCCAGTAGTACCGCCGTTGCCGGAACTGAAGCTTTCTTT
-	TRBJ2-5	TRBV7-9	-	CASSKPGAQETQYF	TGTGCCAGCAGTAAACCCGGGGCTCAAGAGACCCAGTACTTC
-	TRBJ1-2	TRBV9	-	CASSNLNYGYTF	TGTGCCAGCAGTAACTTAAACTATGGCTACACCTTC
-	TRBJ1-6	TRBV2	-	CASSEALGGTNSPLHF	TGTGCCAGCAGTGAAGCGCTTGGGGGGACCAATTCACCCCTCCACTTT
-	TRBJ1-1	TRBV5-4	TRBD1	CASSPSSGGRTEAFF	TGTGCCAGCAGCCCAAGTTCAGGGGGAAGGACTGAAGCTTTCTTT
-	TRBJ2-2	TRBV9	-	CASRRDGQPAGELFF	TGTGCCAGCCGACGGGACGGACAGCCAGCCGGGGAGCTGTTTTTT
-	TRBJ1-5	TRBV2	-	CASSEAPRNQPQHF	TGTGCCAGCAGTGAAGCACCCAGGAATCAGCCCCAGCATTTT
-	TRBJ1-4	TRBV9	-	CASSVEGATNEKLFF	TGTGCCAGCAGCGTAGAGGGAGCAACTAATGAAAAACTGTTTTTT
few	TRBJ2-3	TRBV10-3	TRBD2	CAISEYPFAGGTDTQYF	TGTGCCATCAGTGAGTACCCCTTTGCGGGGGGGACAGATACGCAGTATTTT
once	TRBJ2-7	TRBV5-1	-	CASSPSRGGSYEQYF	TGCGCCAGCAGCCCCTCAAGGGGAGGCTCCTACGAGCAGTACTTC
-	TRBJ2-1	TRBV5-4	-	CASSLRGYNEQFF	TGTGCCAGCAGCTTACGGGGCTACAATGAGCAGTTCTTC
-	TRBJ2-7	TRBV5-1	-	CASSLDPRSGEQYF	TGCGCCAGCAGCTTGGATCCCCGATCGGGGGAGCAGTACTTC
-	TRBJ2-5	TRBV4-1	-	CASSEEGYGRETQYF	TGCGCCAGCTCCGAGGAGGGGTACGGGCGAGAGACCCAGTACTTC
-	TRBJ2-1	TRBV25-1	-	CASSESRAGAFDEQFF	TGTGCCAGCAGTGAATCTAGGGCGGGGGCTTTCGATGAGCAGTTCTTC
-	TRBJ1-1	TRBV9	-	CASSPEPMNTEAFF	TGTGCCAGCAGCCCCGAACCAATGAACACTGAAGCTTTCTTT
-	TRBJ2-6	TRBV7-3	TRBD1	CASSRINRGLLSGANVLTF	TGTGCCAGCAGCCGAATTAACAGGGGGCTCCTCTCTGGGGCCAACGTCCTGACTTTC
-	TRBJ2-7	TRBV28	TRBD1	CASTPGDRGYEQYF	TGTGCCAGCACCCCGGGGGACAGGGGCTACGAGCAGTACTTC
-	TRBJ2-1	TRBV6-1	-	CASSEVGGAYNEQFF	TGTGCCAGCAGTGAAGTGGGGGGAGCCTACAATGAGCAGTTCTTC
-	TRBJ1-1	TRBV5-1	-	CASSPGKERDTEAFF	TGCGCCAGCAGCCCCGGGAAGGAGAGGGACACTGAAGCTTTCTTT
-	TRBJ2-3	TRBV2	TRBD2	CASSFSGGASADTQYF	TGTGCCAGCAGTTTTAGCGGGGGGGCCAGTGCAGATACGCAGTATTTT
-	TRBJ1-6	TRBV7-6	-	CASSLEGGRHNSPLHF	TGTGCCAGCAGCTTGGAGGGAGGGAGGCATAATTCACCCCTCCACTTT
-	TRBJ1-1	TRBV5-1	-	CASKSIGRGRDTEAFF	TGCGCCAGCAAAAGTATCGGAAGGGGCAGGGACACTGAAGCTTTCTTT
-	TRBJ1-5	TRBV15	-	CATSKDKLSNQPQHF	TGTGCCACCAGCAAGGACAAGCTCTCGAATCAGCCCCAGCATTTT
-	TRBJ1-6	TRBV2	TRBD1	CASSVLRDRGRGSPLHF	TGTGCCAGCAGTGTCCTCCGGGACAGGGGGCGCGGGTCACCCCTCCACTTT
-	TRBJ2-1	TRBV5-6	TRBD2	CASSLTSGVSQRYEQFF	TGTGCCAGCAGCTTGACTAGCGGGGTGAGCCAGAGGTATGAGCAGTTCTTC
-	TRBJ1-1	TRBV6-5	TRBD1	CASSPLGGRGLAFF	TGTGCCAGCAGCCCTCTCGGTGGCAGGGGGCTGGCTTTCTTT
-	TRBJ1-1	TRBV19	-	CASSMRGRNTEAFF	TGTGCCAGTAGTATGAGAGGGAGGAACACTGAAGCTTTCTTT
-	TRBJ1-6	TRBV5-4	-	CASSSGALPPSPLHF	TGTGCCAGCAGCTCCGGGGCCCTCCCTCCTTCACCCCTCCACTTT
-	TRBJ1-3	TRBV4-1	-	CASSQDTRITNTIYF	TGCGCCAGCAGCCAAGATACCAGGATTACAAACACCATATATTTT
-	TRBJ1-2	TRBV5-6	-	CASSYDRSSGYTF	TGTGCCAGCAGCTACGACAGGAGCTCGGGCTACACCTTC
-	TRBJ2-1	TRBV6-1	TRBD2	CASSPSGGYNEQFF	TGTGCCAGCAGCCCTAGCGGGGGCTACAATGAGCAGTTCTTC
-	TRBJ2-1	TRBV29-1	TRBD2	CSSGRGDNEQFF	TGCAGCTCCGGGAGGGGAGACAATGAGCAGTTCTTC
-	TRBJ1-6	TRBV30	TRBD1	CAWDVNRGVRSPLHF	TGTGCCTGGGATGTTAACAGGGGGGTAAGATCACCCCTCCACTTT
once	TRBJ1-2	TRBV2	-	CASSGGNYGYTF	TGTGCCAGCAGTGGTGGGAACTATGGCTACACCTTC
few	TRBJ2-3	TRBV6-4	TRBD2	CASSFRSGGRTDTQYF	TGTGCCAGCAGTTTTCGTAGCGGGGGCCGCACAGATACGCAGTATTTT
-	TRBJ2-7	TRBV30	-	CAWRVSYEQYF	TGTGCCTGGAGGGTTTCCTACGAGCAGTACTTC
few	TRBJ1-5	TRBV4-2	TRBD1	CASSQETGQGYQPQHF	TGTGCCAGCAGCCAAGAAACGGGACAGGGGTATCAGCCCCAGCATTTT
-	TRBJ2-7	TRBV9	TRBD1	CASSLGGQGTYEQYF	TGTGCCAGCAGCTTAGGGGGACAGGGGACCTACGAGCAGTACTTC
-	TRBJ2-1	TRBV9	TRBD2	CASSAATAGHNEQFF	TGTGCCAGCAGCGCCGCAACAGCGGGGCACAATGAGCAGTTCTTC
-	TRBJ1-6	TRBV30	TRBD1	CAWRGQGWNSPLHF	TGTGCCTGGAGGGGACAGGGATGGAATTCACCCCTCCACTTT
once	TRBJ1-4	TRBV5-1	-	CASSSIPTQLESEKLFF	TGCGCCAGCAGCTCCATACCCACCCAGCTTGAGAGTGAAAAACTGTTTTTT
-	TRBJ1-1	TRBV10-3	-	CATLRNRQGEAFF	TGTGCCACCCTTCGAAACAGGCAGGGTGAAGCTTTCTTT
-	TRBJ1-5	TRBV19	-	CASRNGQNLNQPQHF	TGTGCCAGTAGGAACGGACAGAACCTCAATCAGCCCCAGCATTTT
-	TRBJ1-1	TRBV5-1	-	CASSSQGLGANTEAFF	TGCGCCAGCAGCTCGCAGGGGTTGGGGGCTAACACTGAAGCTTTCTTT
-	TRBJ2-7	TRBV19	TRBD1	CASSIGQGTSYEQYF	TGTGCCAGTAGTATAGGACAGGGGACATCCTACGAGCAGTACTTC
-	TRBJ2-1	TRBV7-8	TRBD1	CASSLGRGGRYNEQFF	TGTGCCAGCAGCTTAGGGCGAGGGGGCAGATACAATGAGCAGTTCTTC